This T cell receptor beta chain was identified in a study of shared clonotypes between healthy human individuals. Worth noting for this clone: Its antigen remains unidentified.

CD45RO-negative, CCR7-selected cells formed the naive CD8 fraction, which excluded terminally differentiated effector memory CD45RA+ cells. Broader study findings: Generation probabilities were higher for clonotypes shared across all four sorted-subset donors than for unshared ones. With few donors, the genetic and exposure-history diversity represented was limited.

Genomic DNA of every subset was divided equally among multiple immunoSEQ plates. Sorted-subset replicate PCR reactions contained around 220 ng DNA, corresponding to 29,000 or so T cell genomes. The repertoire was sequenced with immunoSEQ multiplex PCR; TCRdb's copy has only in-frame clones and lacks some. The top ten clones hold less than 0.12% of a sample with hundreds of thousands of clones, approximately 96% of them seen once. V shed 5 bases and J 4 bases; nucleotides not matched to a gene: 14. Per the germline V gene, CDR1 is GTSNPN and CDR2 is SVGIG (reference sequence). The CDR3 length is 17 residues.

The sequencing sample was made of naive CD8+ T cells sorted from blood. The source of this sequence is a woman aged 25-40 years in good health. The chain uses TRBV30 and TRBJ1-5; 10 bases agree with TRBD1. The CDR3 DNA sequence: TGTGCCTGGGGGACCGGGACAGGGGCGTATTGGAATCAGCCCCAGCATTTT. It specifies CAWGTGTGAYWNQPQHF.